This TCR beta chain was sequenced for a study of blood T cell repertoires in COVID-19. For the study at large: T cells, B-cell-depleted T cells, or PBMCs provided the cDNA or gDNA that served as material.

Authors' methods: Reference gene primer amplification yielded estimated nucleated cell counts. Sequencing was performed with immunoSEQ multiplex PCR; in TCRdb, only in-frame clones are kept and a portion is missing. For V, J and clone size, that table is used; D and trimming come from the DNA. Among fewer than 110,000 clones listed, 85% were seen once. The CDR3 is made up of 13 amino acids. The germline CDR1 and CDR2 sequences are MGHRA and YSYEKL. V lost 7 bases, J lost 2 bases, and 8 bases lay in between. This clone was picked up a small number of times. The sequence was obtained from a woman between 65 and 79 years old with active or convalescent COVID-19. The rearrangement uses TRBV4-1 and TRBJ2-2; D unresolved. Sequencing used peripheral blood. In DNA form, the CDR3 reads TGCGCCAGCACAGTGCCAAACACCGGGGAGCTGTTTTTT. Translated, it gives CASTVPNTGELFF.